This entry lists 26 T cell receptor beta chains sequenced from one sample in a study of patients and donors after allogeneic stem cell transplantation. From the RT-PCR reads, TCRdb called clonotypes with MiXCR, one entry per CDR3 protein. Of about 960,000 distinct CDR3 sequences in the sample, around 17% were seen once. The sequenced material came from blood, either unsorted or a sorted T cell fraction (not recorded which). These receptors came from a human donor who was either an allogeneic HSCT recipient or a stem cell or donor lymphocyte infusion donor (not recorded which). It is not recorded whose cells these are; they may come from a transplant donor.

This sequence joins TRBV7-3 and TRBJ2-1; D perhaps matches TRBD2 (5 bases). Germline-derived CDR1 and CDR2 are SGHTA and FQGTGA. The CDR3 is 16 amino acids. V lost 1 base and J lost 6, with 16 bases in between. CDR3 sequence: CASSLRVGREFNEQFF. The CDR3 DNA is TGTGCCAGCAGCTTAAGAGTTGGCCGGGAATTCAATGAGCAGTTCTTC.

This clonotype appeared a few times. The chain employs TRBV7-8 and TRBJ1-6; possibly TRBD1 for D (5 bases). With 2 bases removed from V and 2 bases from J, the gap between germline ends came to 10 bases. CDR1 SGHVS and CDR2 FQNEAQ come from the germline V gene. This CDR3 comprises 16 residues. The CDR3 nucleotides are TGTGCCAGCAGCTTACCAGGGCACACCTATAATTCACCCCTCCACTTT. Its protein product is CASSLPGHTYNSPLHF. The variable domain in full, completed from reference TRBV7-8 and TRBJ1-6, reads GAGVSQSPRYKVAKRGQDVALRCDPISGHVSLFWYQQALGQGPEFLTYFQNEAQLDKSGLPSDRFFAERPEGSVSTLKIQRTQQEDSAVYLCASSLPGHTYNSPLHFGNGTRLTVT.

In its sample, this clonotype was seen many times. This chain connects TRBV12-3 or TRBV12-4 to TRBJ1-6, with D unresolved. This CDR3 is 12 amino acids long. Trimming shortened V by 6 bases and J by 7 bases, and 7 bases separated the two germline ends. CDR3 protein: CASSFGNSPLHF. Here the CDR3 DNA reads TGTGCCAGCAGCTTCGGGAATTCACCCCTCCACTTT.

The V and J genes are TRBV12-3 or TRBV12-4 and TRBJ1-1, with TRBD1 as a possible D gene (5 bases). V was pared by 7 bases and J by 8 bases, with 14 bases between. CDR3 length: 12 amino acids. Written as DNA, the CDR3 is TGTGCCAGCACCGCCGGGGGAGCCGAAGCTTTCTTT. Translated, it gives CASTAGGAEAFF.

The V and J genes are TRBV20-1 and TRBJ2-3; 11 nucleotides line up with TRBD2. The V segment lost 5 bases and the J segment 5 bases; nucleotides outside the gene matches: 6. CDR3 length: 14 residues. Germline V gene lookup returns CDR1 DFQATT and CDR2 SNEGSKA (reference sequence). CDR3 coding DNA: TGCAGTGCTTATAGCGGGGGGGCCGGAGATACGCAGTATTTT. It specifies CSAYSGGAGDTQYF.

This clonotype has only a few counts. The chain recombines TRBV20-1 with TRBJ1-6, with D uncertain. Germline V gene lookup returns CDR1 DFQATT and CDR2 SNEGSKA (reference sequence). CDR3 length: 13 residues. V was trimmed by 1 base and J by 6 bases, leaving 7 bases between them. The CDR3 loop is CSARGRSNSPLHF. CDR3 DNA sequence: TGCAGTGCTAGAGGGAGAAGTAATTCACCCCTCCACTTT.

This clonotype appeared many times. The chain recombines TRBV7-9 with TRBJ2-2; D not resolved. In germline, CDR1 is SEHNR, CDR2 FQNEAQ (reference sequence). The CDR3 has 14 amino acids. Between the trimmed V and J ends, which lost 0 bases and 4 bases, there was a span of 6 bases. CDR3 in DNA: TGTGCCAGCAGCTTAGCTCTTCGCACCGGGGAGCTGTTTTTT. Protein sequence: CASSLALRTGELFF.

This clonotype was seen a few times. CDR3 in amino acids: CASKVTSGSYEQYF. In nucleotides, the CDR3 is TGTGCCAGCAAGGTAACTAGCGGGAGCTACGAGCAGTACTTC. This rearrangement joins TRBV7-9 to TRBJ2-7; TRBD2 matches 11 bases. Per germline, CDR1 SEHNR and CDR2 FQNEAQ (reference sequence). The length of the CDR3 is 14 residues. The J segment lost 3 bases and the V segment lost 7 bases, leaving 5 bases of the junction unmatched. The complete variable domain, with remaining parts taken from reference TRBV7-9 and TRBJ2-7, reads DTGVSQNPRHKITKRGQNVTFRCDPISEHNRLYWYRQTLGQGPEFLTYFQNEAQLEKSRLLSDRFSAERPKGSFSTLEIQRTEQGDSAMYLCASKVTSGSYEQYFGPGTRLTVT.

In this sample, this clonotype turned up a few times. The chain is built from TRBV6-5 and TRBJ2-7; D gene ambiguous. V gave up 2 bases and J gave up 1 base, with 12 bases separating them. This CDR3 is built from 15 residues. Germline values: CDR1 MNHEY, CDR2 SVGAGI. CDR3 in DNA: TGTGCCAGCAGTTACGTGGGTATGATGTCCTACGAGCAGTACTTC. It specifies CASSYVGMMSYEQYF.

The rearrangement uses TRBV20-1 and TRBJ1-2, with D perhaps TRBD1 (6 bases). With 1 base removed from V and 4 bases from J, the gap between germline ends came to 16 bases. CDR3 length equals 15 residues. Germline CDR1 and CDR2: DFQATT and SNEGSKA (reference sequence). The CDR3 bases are TGCAGTGCTAGAGTGGACAGACCCCTGGGCTATGGCTACACCTTC. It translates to CSARVDRPLGYGYTF.

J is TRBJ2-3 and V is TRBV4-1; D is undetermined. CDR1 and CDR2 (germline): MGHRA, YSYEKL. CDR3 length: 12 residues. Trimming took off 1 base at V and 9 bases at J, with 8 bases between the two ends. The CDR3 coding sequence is TGCGCCAGCAGCCAAGGAGCTGGCACGCAGTATTTT. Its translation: CASSQGAGTQYF.

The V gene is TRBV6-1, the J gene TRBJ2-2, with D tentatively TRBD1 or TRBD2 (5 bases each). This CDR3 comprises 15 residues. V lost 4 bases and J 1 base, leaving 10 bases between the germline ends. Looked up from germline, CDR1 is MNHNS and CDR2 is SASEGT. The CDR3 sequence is CASSGEGKNTGELFF. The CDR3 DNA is TGTGCCAGCAGTGGTGAGGGGAAGAACACCGGGGAGCTGTTTTTT.

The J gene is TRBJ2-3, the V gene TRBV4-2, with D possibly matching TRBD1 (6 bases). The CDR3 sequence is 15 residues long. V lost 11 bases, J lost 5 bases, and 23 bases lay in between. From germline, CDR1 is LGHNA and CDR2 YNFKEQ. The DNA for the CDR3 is TGTGCCGTCTCCCGAGGGCAGGGGAACAGAGATACGCAGTATTTT. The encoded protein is CAVSRGQGNRDTQYF.

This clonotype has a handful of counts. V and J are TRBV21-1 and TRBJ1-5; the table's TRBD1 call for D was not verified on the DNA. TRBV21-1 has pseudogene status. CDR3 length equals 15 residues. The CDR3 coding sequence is TGTGCCAGCAGCAAGGCTCAGGGAGGCAATCAGCCCCAGCATTTT. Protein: CASSKAQGGNQPQHF.

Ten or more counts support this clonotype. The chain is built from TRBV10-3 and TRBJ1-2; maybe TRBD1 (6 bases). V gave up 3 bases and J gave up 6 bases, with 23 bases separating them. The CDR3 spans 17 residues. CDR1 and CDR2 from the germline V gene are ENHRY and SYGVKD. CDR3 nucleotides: TGTGCCATCAGTGATCTTCCGACGGGGGCGAGCGGAGATGGCTACACCTTC. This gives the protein CAISDLPTGASGDGYTF.

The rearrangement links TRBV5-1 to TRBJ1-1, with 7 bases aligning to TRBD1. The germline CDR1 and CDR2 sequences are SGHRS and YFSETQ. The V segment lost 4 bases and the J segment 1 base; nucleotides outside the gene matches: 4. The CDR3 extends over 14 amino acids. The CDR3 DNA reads TGCGCCAGCAGCCAGGGACAGTCGAACACTGAAGCTTTCTTT. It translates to CASSQGQSNTEAFF.

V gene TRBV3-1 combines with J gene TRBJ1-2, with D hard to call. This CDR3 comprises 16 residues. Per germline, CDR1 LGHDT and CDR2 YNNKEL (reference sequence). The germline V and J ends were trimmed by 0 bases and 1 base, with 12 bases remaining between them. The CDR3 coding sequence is TGTGCCAGCAGCCAAGAACATCGCAGTTTTAACTATGGCTACACCTTC. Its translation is CASSQEHRSFNYGYTF.

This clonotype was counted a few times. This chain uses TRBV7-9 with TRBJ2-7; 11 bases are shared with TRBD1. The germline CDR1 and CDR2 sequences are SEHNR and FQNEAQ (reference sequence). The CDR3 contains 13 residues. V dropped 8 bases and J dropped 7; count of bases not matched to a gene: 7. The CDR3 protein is CASYRTGGGEQYF. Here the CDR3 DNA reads TGTGCCAGCTACAGGACAGGGGGCGGAGAGCAGTACTTC. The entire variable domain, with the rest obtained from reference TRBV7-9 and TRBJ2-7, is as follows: DTGVSQNPRHKITKRGQNVTFRCDPISEHNRLYWYRQTLGQGPEFLTYFQNEAQLEKSRLLSDRFSAERPKGSFSTLEIQRTEQGDSAMYLCASYRTGGGEQYFGPGTRLTVT.

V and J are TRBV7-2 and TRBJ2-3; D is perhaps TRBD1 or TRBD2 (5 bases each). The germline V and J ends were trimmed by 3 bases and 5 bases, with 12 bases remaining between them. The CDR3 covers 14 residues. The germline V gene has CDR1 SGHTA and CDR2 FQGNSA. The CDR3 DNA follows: TGTGCCAGCAGCTTCGATCGAGGGGTAGATACGCAGTATTTT. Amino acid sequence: CASSFDRGVDTQYF.

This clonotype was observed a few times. For the CDR3, the DNA is TGCGCCAGCAGCCCATCGGGGGTGGGCAGCCAGAGCTCTGGAAACACCATATATTTT. Encoded protein: CASSPSGVGSQSSGNTIYF. The chain combines TRBV5-1 with TRBJ1-3; weak D call: TRBD1 (5 bases). The CDR3 loop spans 19 amino acids. The germline gives CDR1 SGHRS, CDR2 YFSETQ. Trimming left V 4 bases short and J 0 bases short, with 23 bases between.

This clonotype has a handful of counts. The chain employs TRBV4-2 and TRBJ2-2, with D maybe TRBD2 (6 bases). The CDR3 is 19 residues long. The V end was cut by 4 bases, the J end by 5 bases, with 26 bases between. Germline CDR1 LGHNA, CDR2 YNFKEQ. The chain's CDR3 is CASSPWGVGNRRSTGELFF. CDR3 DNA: TGTGCCAGCAGCCCTTGGGGGGTGGGGAACCGTCGGAGTACCGGGGAGCTGTTTTTT.

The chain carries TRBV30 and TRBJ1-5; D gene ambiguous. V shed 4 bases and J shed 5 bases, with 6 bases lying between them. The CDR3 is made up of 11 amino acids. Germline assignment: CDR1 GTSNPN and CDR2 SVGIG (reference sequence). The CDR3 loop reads CAWTGYQPQHF. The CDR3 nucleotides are TGTGCCTGGACAGGTTATCAGCCCCAGCATTTT. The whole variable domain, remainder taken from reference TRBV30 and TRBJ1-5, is SQTIHQWPATLVQPVGSPLSLECTVEGTSNPNLYWYRQAAGRGLQLLFYSVGIGQISSEVPQNLSASRPQDRQFILSSKKLLLSDSGFYLCAWTGYQPQHFGDGTRLSIL.

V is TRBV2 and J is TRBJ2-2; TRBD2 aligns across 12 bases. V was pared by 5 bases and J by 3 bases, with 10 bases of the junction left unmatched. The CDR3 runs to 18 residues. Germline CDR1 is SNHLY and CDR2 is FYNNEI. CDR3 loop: CASSRIRLAGGYTGELFF. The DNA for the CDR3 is TGTGCCAGCAGTCGAATACGGCTAGCGGGGGGGTACACCGGGGAGCTGTTTTTT.

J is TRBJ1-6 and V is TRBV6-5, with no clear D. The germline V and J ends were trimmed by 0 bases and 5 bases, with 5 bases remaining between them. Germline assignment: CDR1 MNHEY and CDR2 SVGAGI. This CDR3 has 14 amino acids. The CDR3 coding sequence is TGTGCCAGCAGTTACTCCCACGATAATTCACCCCTCCACTTT. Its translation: CASSYSHDNSPLHF.

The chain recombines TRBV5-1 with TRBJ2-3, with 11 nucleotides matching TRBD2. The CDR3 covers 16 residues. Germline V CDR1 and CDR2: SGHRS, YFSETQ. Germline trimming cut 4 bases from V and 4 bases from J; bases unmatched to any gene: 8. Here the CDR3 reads CASSNPLAGVADTQYF. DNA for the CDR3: TGCGCCAGCAGCAACCCACTAGCGGGAGTCGCAGATACGCAGTATTTT.

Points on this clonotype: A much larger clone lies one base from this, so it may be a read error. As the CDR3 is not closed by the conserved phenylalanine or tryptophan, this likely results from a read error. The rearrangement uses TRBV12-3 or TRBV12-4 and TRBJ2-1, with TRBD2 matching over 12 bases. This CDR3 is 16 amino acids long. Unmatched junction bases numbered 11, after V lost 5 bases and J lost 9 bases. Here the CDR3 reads CASSPSGGALRGEQFS. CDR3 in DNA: TGTGCCAGCAGTCCTAGCGGGGGGGCCTTGAGGGGTGAGCAGTTCTCC.